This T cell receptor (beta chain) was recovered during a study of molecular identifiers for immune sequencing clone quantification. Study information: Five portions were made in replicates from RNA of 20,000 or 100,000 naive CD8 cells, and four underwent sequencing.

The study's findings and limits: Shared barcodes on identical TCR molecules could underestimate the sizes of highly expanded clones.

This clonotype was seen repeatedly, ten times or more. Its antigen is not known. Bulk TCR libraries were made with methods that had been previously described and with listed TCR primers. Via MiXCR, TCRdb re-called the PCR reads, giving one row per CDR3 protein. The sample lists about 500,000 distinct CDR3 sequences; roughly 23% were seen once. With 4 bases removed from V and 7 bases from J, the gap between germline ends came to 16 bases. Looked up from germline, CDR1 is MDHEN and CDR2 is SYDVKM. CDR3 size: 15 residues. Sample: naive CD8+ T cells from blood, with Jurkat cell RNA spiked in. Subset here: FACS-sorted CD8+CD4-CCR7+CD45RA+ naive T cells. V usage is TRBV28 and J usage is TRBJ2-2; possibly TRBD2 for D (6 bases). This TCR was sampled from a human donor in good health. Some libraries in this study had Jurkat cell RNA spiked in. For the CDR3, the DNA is TGTGCCAGCAGTTGGAGGGGCCTTCAGAGCGGGGAGCTGTTTTTT. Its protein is CASSWRGLQSGELFF.